The text below deals with one TCR beta chain. The sample holds a few counts of this clone. This receptor's antigen is unknown. Base quality data are lacking; no much larger clone is found one base away. TCRbeta CDR3 regions were amplified from genomic DNA using the immunoSEQ Assay, a bias-controlled multiplex PCR. The authors processed their data as follows. The number of nucleated cells in each sample was estimated by amplification of reference gene primers within the assay. To quantify the absolute abundance of each unique TCRbeta CDR3 rearrangement, sequence reads were collapsed and filtered. For each sample, productive Simpson clonality was calculated as the square root of Simpson's diversity index over productive rearrangements. TCRdb stores this immuneACCESS table with in-frame sequences only. Part of the clones is absent; in the studies checked, under half of the shortfall reflects unresolved V genes, and no reason is known for the rest. V and J calls and clone size come straight from that table; D and trimming were deduced from the DNA. This sample comprises fewer than 400,000 clones, about 85% of them detected only once. In total, the top ten clones hold over 1.5% of the sample.

Germline trimming: 0 bases from V, 6 bases from J; junction bases outside gene matches: 4. The germline V gene provides CDR1 MRHNA and CDR2 SNTAGT. Including the terminal cysteine and phenylalanine, the CDR3 comprises 16 residues. Only the CDR3 DNA is retained, 48 bases long and in frame from the first base. Participants in the prospective study were aged 18 to 89 years, lived in under 30 United States geographic areas, and enrolled through a virtual design. In the prospective study, cohorts were assigned on the basis of participant-reported clinical history obtained from a screening survey and a study questionnaire. Exposed participants were defined as having been in contact with someone with a PCR-confirmed or clinician-diagnosed COVID-19 case within 2 weeks of study entry. In the prospective study, mobile phlebotomists collected whole blood, serum and a nasopharyngeal or oropharyngeal swab from each participant. Participants in the prospective study had the option to provide additional blood draws and questionnaires over a roughly two-month period. Before DNA extraction, prospective study blood samples were shipped either frozen or at room temperature.

This sample is drawn from a study of blood T cell repertoires in COVID-19 (TCRdb year 2020). Looking at the study overall: Samples from collaborators originated in the United States, Italy and Spain and spanned both the acute and convalescent phases of COVID-19. Where available, HLA class I and class II types were obtained from metadata supplied by the sample provider rather than from assay-based typing. The samples were drawn from two sources: the first 160 participants of the ongoing ImmuneRACE study, and 950 to 1,500 subjects contributed by 6 global collaborators. A freely available public database, intended as a resource for researchers studying the immune response to SARS-CoV-2, is where the repertoires were released. The dataset comprised deeply sampled blood TCRbeta repertoires from subjects exposed to, actively infected with, or recovered from COVID-19. Nearly every sample came with metadata listing a de-identified subject ID, COVID-19 status, age in years and sex. The prospective study material was composed of cDNA or gDNA derived from T cells, B-cell-depleted T cells, or PBMCs. Here is what the overall study found, with its caveats: The quantity of clinical and demographic metadata differed by source and by participant and was supplied without curation.

The source is a woman aged 30 to 39 who had been exposed to COVID-19. Here the chain combines TRBV6-4 and TRBJ2-1; a stretch of 11 junction bases matches TRBD2. Material: PBMCs or T cells enriched from blood (not recorded which). The encoded CDR3 is CASSDSVAGGANEQFF. The bases are TGTGCCAGCAGTGACTCAGTAGCGGGGGGGGCCAATGAGCAGTTCTTC.